The present TCR beta chain was sequenced within a study of blood T cell repertoires in COVID-19. V shed 0 bases and J 5 bases; nucleotides not matched to a gene: 3. Germline V gene data show CDR1 as MNHNS and CDR2 as SASEGT. This CDR3 spans 15 amino acids. Sequenced by immunoSEQ multiplex PCR; TCRdb stores in-frame clones only, minus some. Of under 90,000 clones listed, 70% to 90% are singletons. The sample consisted of peripheral blood. The chain employs TRBV6-1 and TRBJ2-1; 8 positions agree with TRBD2. The clonotype comes from a man in his sixties or seventies with active or convalescent COVID-19. Here the CDR3 DNA reads TGTGCCAGCAGTGAAGCCGGACTAGCTAACAATGAGCAGTTCTTC. Residues: CASSEAGLANNEQFF.